The present TCR beta chain was sequenced within a study of shared clonotypes between healthy human individuals. Looking at the study overall: Donor composition was a couple of women and a few men, aged 18 to 49. Study findings and constraints: Relative to memory subsets, naive subsets generally showed larger estimated richness. Between several donors, naive CD4 clonotypes were shared at a level of about 5%. When compared with the clonotypes that were shared by all four sorted-subset donors, the non-shared clonotypes turned out to have lower generation probabilities.

CDR3 size: 15 residues. The table came from immunoSEQ multiplex PCR; TCRdb's copy has only in-frame clones and leaves some out. The sample has about 640,000 clones, approximately 79% seen once. This clone has just one count. Its antigen is as yet unknown. The clonotype was recovered from a woman aged 25-40 years in good health. V and J are TRBV12-2 and TRBJ2-1. TRBV12-2 is labeled a pseudogene. The specimen was memory CD4+ T cells sorted from blood. The subset denotes: CD45RA-negative fraction. For the CDR3, the DNA is TGTGCAAGTCGCTTATGGATTCATCCCTACAATGAGCAGTTCTTC. Its translation is CASRLWIHPYNEQFF.